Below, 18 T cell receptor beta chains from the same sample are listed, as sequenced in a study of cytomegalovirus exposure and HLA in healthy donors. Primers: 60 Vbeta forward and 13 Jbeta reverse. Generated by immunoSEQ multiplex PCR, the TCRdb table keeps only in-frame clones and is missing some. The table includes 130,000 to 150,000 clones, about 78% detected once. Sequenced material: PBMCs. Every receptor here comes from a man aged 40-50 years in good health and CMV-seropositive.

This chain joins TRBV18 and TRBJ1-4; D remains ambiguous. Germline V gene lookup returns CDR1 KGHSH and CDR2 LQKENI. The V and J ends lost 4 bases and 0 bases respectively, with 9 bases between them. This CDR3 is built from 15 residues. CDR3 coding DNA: TGTGCCAGCTCACTTACAGTTGCAACTAATGAAAAACTGTTTTTT. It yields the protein CASSLTVATNEKLFF.

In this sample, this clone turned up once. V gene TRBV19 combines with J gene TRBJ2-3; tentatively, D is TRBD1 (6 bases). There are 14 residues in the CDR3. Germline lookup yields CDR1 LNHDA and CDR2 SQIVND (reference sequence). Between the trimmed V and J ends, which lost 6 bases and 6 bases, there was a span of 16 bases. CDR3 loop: CASRGDRNRDTQYF. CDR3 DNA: TGTGCCAGTAGGGGAGACAGGAACAGGGATACGCAGTATTTT.

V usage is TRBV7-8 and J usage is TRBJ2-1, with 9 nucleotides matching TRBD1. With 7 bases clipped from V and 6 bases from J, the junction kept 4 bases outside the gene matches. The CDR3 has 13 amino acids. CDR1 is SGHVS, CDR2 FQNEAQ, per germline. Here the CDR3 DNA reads TGTGCCAGCACCCGGACAGGGGCCAATGAGCAGTTCTTC. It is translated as CASTRTGANEQFF.

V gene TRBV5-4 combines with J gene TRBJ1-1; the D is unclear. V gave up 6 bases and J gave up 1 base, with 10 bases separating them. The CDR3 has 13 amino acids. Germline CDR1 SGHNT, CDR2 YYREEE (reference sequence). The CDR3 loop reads CASTQAQNTEAFF. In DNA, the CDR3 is TGTGCCAGCACCCAAGCCCAGAACACTGAAGCTTTCTTT.

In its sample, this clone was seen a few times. CDR3 protein: CASSYGLSGYEQYF. The CDR3 nucleotides read TGCGCCAGCAGCTACGGACTCTCCGGCTACGAGCAGTACTTC. This chain connects TRBV5-1 to TRBJ2-7, with a weak D call TRBD2 (5 bases). CDR1 is SGHRS, CDR2 YFSETQ, per germline. V was trimmed by 3 bases and J by 3 bases, leaving 13 bases between them. CDR3 length equals 14 residues.

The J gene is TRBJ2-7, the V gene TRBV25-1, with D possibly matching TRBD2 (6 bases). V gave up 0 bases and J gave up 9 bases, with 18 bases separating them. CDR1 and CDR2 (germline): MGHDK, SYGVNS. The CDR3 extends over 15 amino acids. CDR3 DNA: TGTGCCAGCAGTGAATATTTGGAACAGGACTACATGCAGTACTTC. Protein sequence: CASSEYLEQDYMQYF.

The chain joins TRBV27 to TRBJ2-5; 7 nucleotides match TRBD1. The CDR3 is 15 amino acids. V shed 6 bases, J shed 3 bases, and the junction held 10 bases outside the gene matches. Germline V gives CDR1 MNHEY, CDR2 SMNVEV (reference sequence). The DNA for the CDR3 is TGTGCCAGCAGGAGCCCAGGGGGACCGGAAGAGACCCAGTACTTC. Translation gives CASRSPGGPEETQYF.

CDR3 nucleotides: TGTGCCAGCAGTGAAGGGTGGCAGGGTATGGGCTCTGACACTGAAGCTTTCTTT. It is translated as CASSEGWQGMGSDTEAFF. V usage is TRBV6-1 and J usage is TRBJ1-1, with D perhaps TRBD1 (5 bases). The length of the CDR3 is 18 residues. V was clipped by 1 base and J by 3 bases, with 21 bases between them. Germline-derived CDR1 and CDR2 are MNHNS and SASEGT.

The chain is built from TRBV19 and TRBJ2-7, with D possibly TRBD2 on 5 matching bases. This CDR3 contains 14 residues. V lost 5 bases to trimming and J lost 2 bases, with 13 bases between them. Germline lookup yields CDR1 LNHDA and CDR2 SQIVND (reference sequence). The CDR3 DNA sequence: TGTGCCAGTAGTCCGGACTCACGGACCTACGAGCAGTACTTC. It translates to CASSPDSRTYEQYF.

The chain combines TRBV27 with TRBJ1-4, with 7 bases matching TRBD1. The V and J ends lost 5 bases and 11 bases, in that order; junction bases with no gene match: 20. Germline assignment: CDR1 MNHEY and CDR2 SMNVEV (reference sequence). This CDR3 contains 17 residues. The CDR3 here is CASSRTLTGRGIEKLFF. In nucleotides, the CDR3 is TGTGCCAGCAGTCGTACCCTGACAGGGCGAGGTATTGAGAAACTGTTTTTT.

The CDR3 here is CASSPLDRTKNIQYF. In nucleotides, the CDR3 is TGTGCCAGCAGTCCCCTGGACAGAACTAAAAACATTCAGTACTTC. The gene calls are TRBV27 and TRBJ2-4, with D tentatively TRBD1 (6 bases). Germline values: CDR1 MNHEY, CDR2 SMNVEV (reference sequence). Trimming stripped 5 bases from V and 4 bases from J, with 15 bases between. The CDR3 totals 15 residues.

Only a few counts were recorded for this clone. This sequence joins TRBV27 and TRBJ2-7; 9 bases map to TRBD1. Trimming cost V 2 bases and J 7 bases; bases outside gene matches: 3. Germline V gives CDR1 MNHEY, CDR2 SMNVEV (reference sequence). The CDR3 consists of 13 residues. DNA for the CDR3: TGTGCCAGCAGTTTAACGACAGGGGGAGAGCAGTACTTC. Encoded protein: CASSLTTGGEQYF.

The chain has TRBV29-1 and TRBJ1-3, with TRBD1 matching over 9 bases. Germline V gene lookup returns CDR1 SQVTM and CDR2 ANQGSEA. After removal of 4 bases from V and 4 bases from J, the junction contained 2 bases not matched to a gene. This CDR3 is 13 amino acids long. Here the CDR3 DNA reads TGCAGCGTTGGACAGGGGGAGGGAAACACCATATATTTT. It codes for CSVGQGEGNTIYF.

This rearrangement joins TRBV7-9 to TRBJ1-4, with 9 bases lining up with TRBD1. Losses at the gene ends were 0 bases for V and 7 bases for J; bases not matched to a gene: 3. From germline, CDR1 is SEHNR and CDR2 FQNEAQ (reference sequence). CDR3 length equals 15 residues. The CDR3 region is CASSLAGQGIEKLFF. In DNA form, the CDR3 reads TGTGCCAGCAGCTTAGCCGGACAGGGGATTGAAAAACTGTTTTTT.

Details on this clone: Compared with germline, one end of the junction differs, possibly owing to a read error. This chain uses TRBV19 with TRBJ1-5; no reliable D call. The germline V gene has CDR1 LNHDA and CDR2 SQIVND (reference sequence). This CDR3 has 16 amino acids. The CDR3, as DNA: TGTGTCAGTAGTATAGATCAGAGGATTAGCAATCAGCCCCAGCATTTT. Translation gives CVSSIDQRISNQPQHF.

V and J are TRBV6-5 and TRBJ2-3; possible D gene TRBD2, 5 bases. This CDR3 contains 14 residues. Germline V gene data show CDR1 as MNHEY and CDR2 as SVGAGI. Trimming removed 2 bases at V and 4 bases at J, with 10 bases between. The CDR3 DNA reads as TGTGCCAGCAGTTACGGGATTAGCGCAGATACGCAGTATTTT. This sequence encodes CASSYGISADTQYF.

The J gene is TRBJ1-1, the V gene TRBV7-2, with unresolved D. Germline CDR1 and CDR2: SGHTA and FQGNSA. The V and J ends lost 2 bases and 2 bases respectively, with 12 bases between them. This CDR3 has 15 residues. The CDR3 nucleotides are TGTGCCAGCAGCTTAAGGCGGCAGCTCAACACTGAAGCTTTCTTT. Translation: CASSLRRQLNTEAFF.

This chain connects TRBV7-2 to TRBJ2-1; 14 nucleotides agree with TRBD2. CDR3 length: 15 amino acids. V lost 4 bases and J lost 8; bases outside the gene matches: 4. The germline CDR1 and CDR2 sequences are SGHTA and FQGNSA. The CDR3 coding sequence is TGTGCCAGCAGCTCCGGGACTAGCGGGGGCTATGAGCAGTTCTTC. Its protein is CASSSGTSGGYEQFF.